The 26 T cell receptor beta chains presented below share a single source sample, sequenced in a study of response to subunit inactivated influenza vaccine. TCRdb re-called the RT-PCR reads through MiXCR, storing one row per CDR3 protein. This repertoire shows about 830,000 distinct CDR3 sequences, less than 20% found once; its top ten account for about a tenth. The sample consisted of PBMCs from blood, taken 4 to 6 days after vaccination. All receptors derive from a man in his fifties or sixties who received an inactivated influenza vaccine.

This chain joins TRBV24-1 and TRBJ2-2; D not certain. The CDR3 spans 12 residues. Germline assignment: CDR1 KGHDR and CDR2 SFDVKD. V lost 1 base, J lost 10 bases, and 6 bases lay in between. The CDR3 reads CATSDLRAELFF. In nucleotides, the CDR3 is TGTGCCACCAGTGATTTAAGGGCGGAGCTGTTTTTT.

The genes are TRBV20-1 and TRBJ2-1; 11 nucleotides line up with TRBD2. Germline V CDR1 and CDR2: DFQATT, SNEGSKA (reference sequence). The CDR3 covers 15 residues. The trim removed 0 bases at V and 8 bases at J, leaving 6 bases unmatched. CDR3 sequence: CSARDPGTSGYEQFF. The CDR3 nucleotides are TGCAGTGCTAGAGACCCCGGGACTAGCGGCTATGAGCAGTTCTTC.

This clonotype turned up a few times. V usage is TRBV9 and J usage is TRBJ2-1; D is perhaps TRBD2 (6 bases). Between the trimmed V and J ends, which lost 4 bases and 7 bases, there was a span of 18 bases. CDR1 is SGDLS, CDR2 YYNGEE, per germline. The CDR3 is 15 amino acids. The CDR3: CASSRTVASANEQFF. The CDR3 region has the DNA TGTGCCAGCAGCCGTACCGTGGCTAGCGCTAATGAGCAGTTCTTC.

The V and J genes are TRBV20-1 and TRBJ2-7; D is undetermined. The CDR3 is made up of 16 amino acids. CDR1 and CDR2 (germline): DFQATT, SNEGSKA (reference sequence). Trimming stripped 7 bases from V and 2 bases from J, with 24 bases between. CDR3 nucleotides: TGCAGTGGACGCGTAATGCGGATAGCTGAAACCTACGAGCAGTACTTC. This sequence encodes CSGRVMRIAETYEQYF.

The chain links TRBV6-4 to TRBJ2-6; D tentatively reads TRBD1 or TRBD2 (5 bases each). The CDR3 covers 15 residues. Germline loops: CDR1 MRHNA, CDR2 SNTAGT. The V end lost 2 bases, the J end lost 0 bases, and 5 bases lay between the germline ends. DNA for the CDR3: TGTGCCAGCAGTGACGGGGGCTCTGGGGCCAACGTCCTGACTTTC. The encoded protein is CASSDGGSGANVLTF.

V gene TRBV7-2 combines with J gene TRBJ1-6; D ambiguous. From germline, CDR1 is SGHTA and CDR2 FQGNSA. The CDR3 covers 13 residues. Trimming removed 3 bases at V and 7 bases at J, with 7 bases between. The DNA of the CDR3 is TGTGCCAGCAGCTTTCAAATAAATTCACCCCTCCACTTT. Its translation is CASSFQINSPLHF.

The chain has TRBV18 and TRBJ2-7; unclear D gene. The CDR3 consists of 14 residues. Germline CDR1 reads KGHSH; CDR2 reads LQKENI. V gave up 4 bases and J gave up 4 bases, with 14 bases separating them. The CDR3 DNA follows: TGTGCCAGCTCACTTCGGACCCGGGCTTACGAGCAGTACTTC. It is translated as CASSLRTRAYEQYF.

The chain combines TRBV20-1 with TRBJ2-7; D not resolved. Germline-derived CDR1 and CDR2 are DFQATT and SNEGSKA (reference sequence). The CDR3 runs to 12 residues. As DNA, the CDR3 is TGCGGTGGGCGACCTAACTCCTACGAGCAGTACTTC. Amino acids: CGGRPNSYEQYF.

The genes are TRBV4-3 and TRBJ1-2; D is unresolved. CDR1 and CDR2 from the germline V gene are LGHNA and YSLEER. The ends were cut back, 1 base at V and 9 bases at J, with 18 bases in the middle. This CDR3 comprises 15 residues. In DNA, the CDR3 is TGCGCCAGCAGCCAAGTTTTAGGGTTGGGATATAGCTACACCTTC. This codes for CASSQVLGLGYSYTF.

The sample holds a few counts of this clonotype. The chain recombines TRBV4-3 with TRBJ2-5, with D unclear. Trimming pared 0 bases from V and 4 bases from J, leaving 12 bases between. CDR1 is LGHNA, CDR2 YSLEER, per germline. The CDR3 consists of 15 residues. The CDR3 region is CASSQEASGVETQYF. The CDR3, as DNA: TGCGCCAGCAGCCAAGAAGCTAGTGGGGTAGAGACCCAGTACTTC.

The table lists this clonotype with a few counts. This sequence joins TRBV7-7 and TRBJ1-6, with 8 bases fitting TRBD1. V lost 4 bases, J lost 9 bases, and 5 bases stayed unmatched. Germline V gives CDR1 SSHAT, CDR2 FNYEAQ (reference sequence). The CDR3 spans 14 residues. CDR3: CASSSGQGGSPLHF. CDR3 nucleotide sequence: TGTGCCAGCAGCTCCGGACAGGGAGGTTCACCCCTCCACTTT.

The CDR3 here is CASSTGQGVEYF. CDR3 bases: TGTGCCAGTAGTACGGGACAGGGAGTAGAGTACTTC. This rearrangement joins TRBV19 to TRBJ2-7; TRBD1 matches 9 bases. V was pared by 4 bases and J by 11 bases, with 6 bases of the junction left unmatched. Looked up from germline, CDR1 is LNHDA and CDR2 is SQIVND (reference sequence). This CDR3 has 12 residues.

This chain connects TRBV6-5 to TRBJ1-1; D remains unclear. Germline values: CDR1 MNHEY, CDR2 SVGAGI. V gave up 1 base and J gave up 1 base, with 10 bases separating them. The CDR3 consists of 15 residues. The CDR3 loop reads CASSYFRTGNTEAFF. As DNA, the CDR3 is TGTGCCAGCAGTTACTTCCGGACCGGGAACACTGAAGCTTTCTTT.

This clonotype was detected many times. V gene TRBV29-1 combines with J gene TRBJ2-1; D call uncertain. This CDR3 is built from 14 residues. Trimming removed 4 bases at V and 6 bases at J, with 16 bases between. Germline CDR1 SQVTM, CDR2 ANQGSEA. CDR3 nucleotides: TGCAGCGTTGGTCCCAGGCTAGAGGTCAATGAGCAGTTCTTC. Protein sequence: CSVGPRLEVNEQFF.

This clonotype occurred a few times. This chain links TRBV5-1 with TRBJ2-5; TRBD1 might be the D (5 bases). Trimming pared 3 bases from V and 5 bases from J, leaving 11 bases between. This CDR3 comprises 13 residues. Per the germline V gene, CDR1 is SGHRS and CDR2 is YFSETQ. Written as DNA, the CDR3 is TGCGCCAGCAGCTCTCAGGGTGAGGAGACCCAGTACTTC. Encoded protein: CASSSQGEETQYF.

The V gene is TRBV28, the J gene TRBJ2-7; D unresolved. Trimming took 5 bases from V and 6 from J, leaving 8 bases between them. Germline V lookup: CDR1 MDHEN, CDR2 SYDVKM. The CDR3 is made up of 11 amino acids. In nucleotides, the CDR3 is TGTGCCAGCAGTCAATACTTCGAGCAGTACTTC. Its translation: CASSQYFEQYF.

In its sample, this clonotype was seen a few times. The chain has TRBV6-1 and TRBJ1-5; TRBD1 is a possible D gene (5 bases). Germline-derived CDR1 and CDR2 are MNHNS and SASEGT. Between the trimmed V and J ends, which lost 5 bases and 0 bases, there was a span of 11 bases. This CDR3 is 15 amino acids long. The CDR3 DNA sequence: TGTGCCAGCAGTAGTTCGGGACTTAGCAATCAGCCCCAGCATTTT. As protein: CASSSSGLSNQPQHF.

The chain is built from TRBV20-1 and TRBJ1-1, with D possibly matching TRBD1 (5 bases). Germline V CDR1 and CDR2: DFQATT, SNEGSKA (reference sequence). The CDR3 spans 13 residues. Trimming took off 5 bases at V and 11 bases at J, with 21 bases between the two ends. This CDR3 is CSAPLGFAGTAFF. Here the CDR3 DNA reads TGCAGTGCTCCCTTGGGGTTTGCAGGGACGGCTTTCTTT.

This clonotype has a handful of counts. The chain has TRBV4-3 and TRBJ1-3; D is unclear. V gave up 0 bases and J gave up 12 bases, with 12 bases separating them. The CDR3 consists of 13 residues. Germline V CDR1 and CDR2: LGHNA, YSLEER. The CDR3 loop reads CASSQDQTGGIYF. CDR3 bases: TGCGCCAGCAGCCAAGATCAAACTGGTGGCATATATTTT.

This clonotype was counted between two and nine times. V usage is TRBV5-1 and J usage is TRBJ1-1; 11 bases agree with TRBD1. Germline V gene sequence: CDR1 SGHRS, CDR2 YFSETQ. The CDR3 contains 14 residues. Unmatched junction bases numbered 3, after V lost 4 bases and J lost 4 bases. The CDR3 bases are TGCGCCAGCAGCGACGGGACAGGGGGCACTGAAGCTTTCTTT. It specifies CASSDGTGGTEAFF.

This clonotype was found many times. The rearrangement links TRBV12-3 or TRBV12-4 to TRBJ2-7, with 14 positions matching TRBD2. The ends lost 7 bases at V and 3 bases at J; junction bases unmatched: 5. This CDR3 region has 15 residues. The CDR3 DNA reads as TGTGCCAGCACCATGACTAGCGGGAGGGTCTACGAGCAGTACTTC. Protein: CASTMTSGRVYEQYF.

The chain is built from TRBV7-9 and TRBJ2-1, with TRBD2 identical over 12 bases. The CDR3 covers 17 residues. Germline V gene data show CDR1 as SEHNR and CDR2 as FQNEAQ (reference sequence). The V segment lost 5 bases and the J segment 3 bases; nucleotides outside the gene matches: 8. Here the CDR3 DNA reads TGTGCCAGCAGCGATTTCGGACTAGCGGGACTCTACAATGAGCAGTTCTTC. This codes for CASSDFGLAGLYNEQFF. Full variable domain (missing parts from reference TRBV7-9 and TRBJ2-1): DTGVSQNPRHKITKRGQNVTFRCDPISEHNRLYWYRQTLGQGPEFLTYFQNEAQLEKSRLLSDRFSAERPKGSFSTLEIQRTEQGDSAMYLCASSDFGLAGLYNEQFFGPGTRLTVL.

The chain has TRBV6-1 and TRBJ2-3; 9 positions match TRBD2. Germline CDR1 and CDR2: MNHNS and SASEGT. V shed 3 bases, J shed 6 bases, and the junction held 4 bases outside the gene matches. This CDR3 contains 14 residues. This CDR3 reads CASSERGGRDTQYF. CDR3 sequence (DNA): TGTGCCAGCAGTGAGCGGGGGGGGCGGGATACGCAGTATTTT.

The CDR3 bases are TGCGCCAGCAGCCAAGCCGGGACAGCCTACAATGAGCAGTTCTTC. The encoded protein is CASSQAGTAYNEQFF. This chain connects TRBV4-1 to TRBJ2-1; 7 nucleotides match TRBD1. The CDR3 runs 15 residues. V dropped 1 base and J dropped 2; count of bases not matched to a gene: 2. Germline CDR1 MGHRA, CDR2 YSYEKL.

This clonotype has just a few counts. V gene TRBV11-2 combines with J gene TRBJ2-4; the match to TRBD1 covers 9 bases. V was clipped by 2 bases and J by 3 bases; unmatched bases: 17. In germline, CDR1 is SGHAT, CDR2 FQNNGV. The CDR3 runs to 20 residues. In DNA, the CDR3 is TGTGCCAGCAGCTTAAACGGTGTGAGATCGACAGGGGGGGGCAAAAACATTCAGTACTTC. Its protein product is CASSLNGVRSTGGGKNIQYF.

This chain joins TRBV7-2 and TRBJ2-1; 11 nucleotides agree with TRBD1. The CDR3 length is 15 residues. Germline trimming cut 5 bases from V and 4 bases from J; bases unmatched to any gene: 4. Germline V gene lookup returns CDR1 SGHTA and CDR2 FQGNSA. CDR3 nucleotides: TGTGCCAGCAGCAAGGGGACAGGGGGTTACAATGAGCAGTTCTTC. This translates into CASSKGTGGYNEQFF.